This TCR beta chain was observed in a study of vaccination and CD4 T cells after COVID-19 (dated by TCRdb to 2022 to 2024). At the level of the whole study: Convalescent patients had a positive SARS-CoV-2 result on nasal swab PCR, and of these patients, nine had mild disease and one had severe disease. Participants received two doses of either the Pfizer-BioNTech BNT162b2 vaccine (n=8) or the Moderna mRNA-1273 vaccine (n=2). Post-vaccine blood samples were taken a median of roughly 75 days after the second vaccine dose, with a range of roughly 14 to 241 days. Post-COVID blood samples from convalescent patients were collected a median of approximately 100 days after diagnosis, with a range of 35 to 161 days. The spike-specific CD4+ TCR repertoire was compared before and after mRNA vaccination in approximately ten COVID-19 convalescent patients and a few infection-naive healthy vaccine recipients. Overlapping spike peptide pools from SARS-CoV-2 and from the common cold coronaviruses HCoV-NL63, HCoV-OC43 and HCoV-229E were used as culture stimuli. The convalescent cohort included six males and four females, with two Hispanic individuals, seven Caucasians, two Asians and one multiracial person. In control cultures, a CEFX viral epitope pool was used as positive control, an HIV-1 Nef peptide pool was used as negative control, or no peptide was added. General study outcomes and caveats: Of the vaccine-specific clones in convalescent patients, 304 of 307, or nearly all, reacted only to SARS-CoV-2 spike and did not cross-react with common cold coronaviruses. In convalescent patients, a median approximately 86% of post-vaccine SARS-CoV-2-reactive clones were detected only after vaccination, suggesting vaccine-specific priming. The number of convalescent patients in the study was relatively small, and the study did not examine early timepoints following natural infection. Although the median number of SARS-CoV-2-reactive clonotypes went up from fewer than 25 after infection to 35 to 40 after vaccination, the increase was not significant.

This specimen's treatment or condition label, per the study, means: roughly 10-day PBMC culture with coronavirus spike peptide pools or control peptides (ViraFEST assay). To expand antigen-specific T cells with peptide pools and then pick out the expanded clonotypes through TCR sequencing, the study relied on the ViraFEST assay. Positive SARS-CoV-2 PCR tests in the convalescent patients dated from March to December 2020, before Alpha, Beta and Delta variants emerged in the United States. PBMCs were cultured at roughly 2 million per well in IMDM supplemented with approximately 5% human AB serum and 10 IU/ml IL-2, with about 9 ug/ml peptide pools added. On days 3 and 7, half of the culture medium was replaced with fresh IL-2-containing medium. After roughly 11 days of culture, CD4+ T cells were isolated by negative selection with the EasySep CD4+ T cell isolation kit. Ficoll-Paque Plus gradient centrifugation was used to isolate PBMCs from whole blood, and the isolated PBMCs were then either used fresh or cryopreserved at -140C. Culture conditions were generally each tested in triplicate wells.

Receptor amplification or capture employed PCR. At the Johns Hopkins FTIC core, DNA from the cultured CD4+ T cells underwent TCR sequencing with the Oncomine TCR Beta short-read assay. The QIAamp micro DNA kit was used to extract genomic DNA from the cultured CD4+ T cells. Oncomine TCR Beta libraries from cultured CD4+ T cells were pooled with unique dual indexes and sequenced on an Illumina iSeq 100. The paper's data handling went like this. Non-productive sequences were filtered out, and CDR3s that did not start with C, did not end with F or W, or were shorter than 7 amino acids were discarded. The MANAFEST web application identified antigen-specific clonotypes by comparing peptide-stimulated wells against reference wells and other culture wells. To be called positive, a clone needed an FDR below 0.05, an odds ratio above 5, and a productive frequency above 0.1% in at least two of three replicate wells. Clonotypes that were significantly expanded in both SARS-CoV-2 spike wells and at least one common cold coronavirus spike condition were defined as cross-reactive. CDR3 homology was assessed with Levenshtein distances (stringdist) and unrooted phylogenetic trees (ape) in R version 3.6.1. TCRdb passed the public sequencing reads through fastp at Q25 and MiXCR, retaining productive beta sequences. Entries are consolidated by CDR3 protein sequence, retaining the most common genes and DNA. The V and J calls and clone size come from TCRdb's table, not from the authors' own analysis. The sample data list about 20,000 distinct CDR3 sequences, and just over 60% of these were observed just once. The ten largest account for roughly 8% of the sample.

A remark on this clonotype: It lacks a known antigen. Base quality data are lacking; no much larger clone is found one base away.

Sample: CD4+ T cells from blood, cultured in vitro. The TCR was taken from a human donor who had recovered from COVID-19.

For the CDR3, the sequence is CASSSGAYEQYF. The base sequence is TGTGCCAGCAGCTCGGGGGCCTACGAGCAGTACTTC. The chain couples TRBV5-5 to TRBJ2-7, and the D gene may be TRBD2, 6 bases matching. Trimming at the junction amounts to 3 bases on V and 2 bases on J, and the germline ends lie 6 bases apart. Spanning cysteine to phenylalanine, the CDR3 consists of 12 amino acids. Of all the DNA, just the CDR3 is kept, 36 bases in frame from base 1. Via the germline V gene (reference sequence), CDR1 is SGHKS and CDR2 YYEKEE.